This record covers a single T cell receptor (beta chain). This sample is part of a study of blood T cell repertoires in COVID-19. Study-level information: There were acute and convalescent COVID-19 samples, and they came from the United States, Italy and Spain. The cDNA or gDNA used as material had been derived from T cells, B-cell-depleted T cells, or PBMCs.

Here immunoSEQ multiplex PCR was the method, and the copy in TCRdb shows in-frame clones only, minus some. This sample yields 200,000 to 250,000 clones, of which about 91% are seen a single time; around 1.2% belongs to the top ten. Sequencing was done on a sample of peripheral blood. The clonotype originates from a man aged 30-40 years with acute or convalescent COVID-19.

CDR3 loop: CSVGGRSDYEQYF. CDR3 in DNA: TGCAGCGTTGGGGGGCGGTCAGACTACGAGCAGTACTTC. J is TRBJ2-7 and V is TRBV29-1, with D possibly matching TRBD1 (6 bases). The CDR3 has 13 residues. V was cut by 4 bases and J by 3 bases, with 13 bases left in between. CDR1 and CDR2 from the germline V gene are SQVTM and ANQGSEA.